The 17 T cell receptor beta chains in this list originate from one sample, sequenced in a study of OX40 agonist ivuxolimab in advanced cancers. Libraries were prepared by immunoSEQ multiplex PCR; TCRdb keeps only in-frame clonotypes and omits some of them. Here the sample spans approximately 61,000 clones, approximately 90% being singletons. The sample consisted of CD4+ or CD8+ T cells sorted from blood, taken in a trial of the OX40 agonist ivuxolimab. All receptors come from an adult with an advanced solid tumor such as melanoma, head and neck, liver or kidney cancer.

The chain recombines TRBV4-3 with TRBJ2-7; D may be TRBD1 (6 bases). From germline, CDR1 is LGHNA and CDR2 YSLEER. This CDR3 is built from 14 residues. V lost 1 base to trimming and J lost 2 bases, with 9 bases between them. The DNA of the CDR3 is TGCGCCAGCAGCCAAGGCAGGGGCGCCTACGAGCAGTACTTC. Amino acids: CASSQGRGAYEQYF.

This chain uses TRBV15 with TRBJ1-2, with a possible D match to TRBD1 (6 bases). The ends were cut back, 5 bases at V and 3 bases at J, with 10 bases in the middle. Germline V lookup: CDR1 LNHNV, CDR2 YYDKDF (reference sequence). The CDR3 extends over 13 amino acids. DNA for the CDR3: TGTGCCACCAGCGAGGACAGCCACTATGGCTACACCTTC. It translates to CATSEDSHYGYTF.

The chain combines TRBV7-9 with TRBJ2-3; 9 nucleotides match TRBD2. V lost 4 bases and J lost 2; bases outside the gene matches: 10. CDR3 size: 17 residues. CDR1 is SEHNR, CDR2 FQNEAQ, per germline (reference sequence). The DNA of the CDR3 is TGTGCCAGCAGCTCTTCAAATCCGGGACTAGCCACAGATACGCAGTATTTT. It codes for CASSSSNPGLATDTQYF.

As for this clone: Different DNA sequences within this sample yield the same CDR3. The chain combines TRBV5-6 with TRBJ2-3; D is perhaps TRBD2 (5 bases). V was pared by 0 bases and J by 4 bases, with 6 bases between. The CDR3 is 13 residues long. Germline V CDR1 and CDR2: SGHDT, YYEEEE. DNA for the CDR3: TGTGCCAGCAGCTTGGGGACTGCAGATACGCAGTATTTT. Protein product: CASSLGTADTQYF. The whole variable domain, filled in from reference TRBV5-6 and TRBJ2-3, reads DAGVTQSPTHLIKTRGQQVTLRCSPKSGHDTVSWYQQALGQGPQFIFQYYEEEERQRGNFPDRFSGHQFPNYSSELNVNALLLGDSALYLCASSLGTADTQYFGPGTRLTVL.

The V call is TRBV19, the J call TRBJ1-4; D perhaps matches TRBD1 (5 bases). Germline assignment: CDR1 LNHDA and CDR2 SQIVND (reference sequence). This CDR3 spans 15 amino acids. Trimming pared 5 bases from V and 2 bases from J, leaving 12 bases between. For the CDR3, the DNA is TGTGCCAGTAGTCTACGGGACTCTACTAATGAAAAACTGTTTTTT. Protein sequence: CASSLRDSTNEKLFF. Combining the CDR3 with reference TRBV19 and TRBJ1-4 gives the whole variable domain DGGITQSPKYLFRKEGQNVTLSCEQNLNHDAMYWYRQDPGQGLRLIYYSQIVNDFQKGDIAEGYSVSREKKESFPLTVTSAQKNPTAFYLCASSLRDSTNEKLFFGSGTQLSVL.

The chain employs TRBV5-1 and TRBJ2-7; D unresolved. Deletions cut 0 bases from V and 6 bases from J, with 4 bases between. Germline lookup yields CDR1 SGHRS and CDR2 YFSETQ. The CDR3 consists of 11 residues. The CDR3 DNA sequence: TGCGCCAGCAGCTTGGGAGGCGAGCAGTACTTC. Translating gives CASSLGGEQYF.

The chain joins TRBV9 to TRBJ2-5; 8 bases align to TRBD2. J lost 4 bases, V lost 0 bases, and 5 bases had no gene match. CDR1 and CDR2 (germline): SGDLS, YYNGEE. The CDR3 sequence is 15 residues long. The CDR3 coding sequence is TGTGCCAGCAGCGTAGATACGGGAGGGTCAGAGACCCAGTACTTC. Translating gives CASSVDTGGSETQYF. Filled out from reference TRBV9 and TRBJ2-5, the complete variable domain reads DSGVTQTPKHLITATGQRVTLRCSPRSGDLSVYWYQQSLDQGLQFLIQYYNGEERAKGNILERFSAQQFPDLHSELNLSSLELGDSALYFCASSVDTGGSETQYFGPGTRLLVL.

The CDR3 loop is CASSPETGGLETQYF. For the CDR3, the DNA is TGTGCCAGCAGTCCGGAGACAGGGGGTCTGGAGACCCAGTACTTC. The chain has TRBV27 and TRBJ2-5, with TRBD1 identical over 9 bases. The V gene end was trimmed by 5 bases and the J gene end by 5 bases; junction bases not matched to a gene: 9. CDR3 length: 15 amino acids. CDR1 is MNHEY and CDR2 is SMNVEV in the germline V gene (reference sequence).

V gene TRBV27 combines with J gene TRBJ2-1, with 10 bases aligning to TRBD2. Germline V gene lookup returns CDR1 MNHEY and CDR2 SMNVEV (reference sequence). J was trimmed by 9 bases and V by 6 bases; bases with no gene match: 8. The CDR3 totals 14 residues. CDR3 in amino acids: CASSLAGVLGEQFF. The DNA of the CDR3 is TGTGCCAGCAGCCTAGCGGGAGTCCTCGGTGAGCAGTTCTTC.

J is TRBJ1-2 and V is TRBV27; a weak D match, TRBD1 (5 bases). The CDR3 runs 13 residues. V gave up 5 bases and J gave up 4 bases, with 11 bases separating them. CDR1 is MNHEY and CDR2 is SMNVEV in the germline V gene (reference sequence). CDR3 sequence: CASSPQGTYGYTF. The CDR3 DNA reads TGTGCCAGCAGTCCCCAGGGCACCTATGGCTACACCTTC.

CDR3 coding DNA: TGCGCCAGCAGTCCCGGGACAGGGTTAATTCTCTACGAGCAGTACTTC. Its protein is CASSPGTGLILYEQYF. The V gene is TRBV4-1, the J gene TRBJ2-7; TRBD1 aligns across 9 bases. Germline CDR1 and CDR2: MGHRA and YSYEKL. There are 16 residues in the CDR3. J gave up 3 bases and V 6 bases, and 12 bases lay outside the gene matches.

The sample holds one count of this clone. The CDR3 sequence: CASSDVGYDEQYF. CDR3 DNA sequence: TGTGCCAGCAGTGATGTAGGGTACGACGAGCAGTACTTC. The chain couples TRBV25-1 to TRBJ2-7; unclear D gene. Germline CDR1 reads MGHDK; CDR2 reads SYGVNS. Trimming cost V 3 bases and J 5 bases, with 11 bases left between them. The CDR3 totals 13 residues.

The gene calls are TRBV7-8 and TRBJ2-7; D not resolved. Trimming stripped 1 base from V and 5 bases from J, with 6 bases between. CDR3 size: 12 residues. The germline gives CDR1 SGHVS, CDR2 FQNEAQ. CDR3 in DNA: TGTGCCAGCAGCTTAGATCGTGACGAGCAGTACTTC. This encodes CASSLDRDEQYF.

The V and J genes are TRBV19 and TRBJ2-1; 11 positions match TRBD2. The CDR3 contains 18 residues. In germline, CDR1 is LNHDA, CDR2 SQIVND (reference sequence). Losses at the gene ends were 9 bases for V and 1 base for J; bases not matched to a gene: 14. CDR3: CASPQMTSGIKSYNEQFF. For the CDR3, the DNA is TGTGCCAGCCCACAGATGACTAGCGGGATTAAGTCCTACAATGAGCAGTTCTTC.

The chain recombines TRBV7-2 with TRBJ2-5; D is unresolved. The CDR3 has 13 amino acids. Trimming took off 4 bases at V and 1 base at J, with 7 bases between the two ends. Germline loops: CDR1 SGHTA, CDR2 FQGNSA. DNA of the CDR3: TGTGCCAGCAGCTCCCCCCCCCAAGAGACCCAGTACTTC. Protein sequence: CASSSPPQETQYF.

The chain combines TRBV7-3 with TRBJ2-1; TRBD2 is a possible D gene (5 bases). This CDR3 has 12 residues. Germline values: CDR1 SGHTA, CDR2 FQGTGA. With 0 bases removed from V and 8 bases from J, the gap between germline ends came to 5 bases. The CDR3 spells CASSLTEDEQFF. In DNA form, the CDR3 reads TGTGCCAGCAGCTTAACGGAGGATGAGCAGTTCTTC.

This clone was observed a single time. V is TRBV27 and J is TRBJ2-5; the D gene is possibly TRBD1 (5 bases). Between the trimmed V and J ends, which lost 4 bases and 4 bases, there was a span of 16 bases. Germline CDR1 MNHEY, CDR2 SMNVEV (reference sequence). The CDR3 totals 15 residues. The CDR3 sequence: CASSYSGSQGETQYF. In DNA, the CDR3 is TGTGCCAGCAGTTACTCCGGGTCCCAGGGAGAGACCCAGTACTTC.